The clone carrying this T cell receptor (beta chain) was seen only a few times. Sequencing was performed with immunoSEQ multiplex PCR; in TCRdb, only in-frame clones are kept and a portion is missing. The table has around 100,000 clones, roughly 88% seen once. These data come from a study of blood T cell repertoires in COVID-19. This CDR3 spans 16 amino acids. The V gene end was trimmed by 0 bases and the J gene end by 7 bases; junction bases not matched to a gene: 9. Germline CDR1 is KGHSH and CDR2 is LQKENI. This rearrangement joins TRBV18 to TRBJ2-7, with 10 bases lining up with TRBD2. Sequencing was performed on peripheral blood. The sequence came from a human donor in a cohort sampled during active COVID-19. The CDR3 loop is CASSPPGLAGVGEQYF. The CDR3 DNA follows: TGTGCCAGCTCACCACCGGGGCTAGCGGGAGTCGGGGAGCAGTACTTC.